Shown below are 5 T cell receptor beta chains from a single sample sequenced in a study of cytomegalovirus exposure and HLA in healthy donors (dated by TCRdb to 2016 to 2017). Receptors were amplified or captured by the immunoSEQ multiplex PCR assay. TCRdb carries this immuneACCESS record with in-frame sequences only. Its versions omit some clonotypes, under half of them owing to an unresolved V gene in the studies checked, with the rest unexplained. Here the sample has roughly 130,000 clones; around nine tenths occur a single time. The top ten constitute roughly 1.4% of the sample. Sample: PBMCs. These receptors all stem from a man under 40 in good health and CMV-seronegative.

J is TRBJ2-5 and V is TRBV5-1; tentatively, D is TRBD2 (6 bases). Trimming took 7 bases from V and 5 from J, leaving 15 bases between them. Germline values: CDR1 SGHRS, CDR2 YFSETQ. CDR3 length equals 13 residues. The CDR3 nucleotides read TGCGCCAGCGGGCGACGGGGAGGCGAGACCCAGTACTTC. Translation: CASGRRGGETQYF.

CDR3 in DNA: TGTGCCACCAGCAGAGATCCGGCAGGGGACCGAAACACCATATATTTT. Translation: CATSRDPAGDRNTIYF. This rearrangement joins TRBV15 to TRBJ1-3; D possibly corresponds to TRBD1 (6 bases). The CDR3 runs to 16 residues. Germline-derived CDR1 and CDR2 are LNHNV and YYDKDF (reference sequence). With 0 bases removed from V and 5 bases from J, the gap between germline ends came to 14 bases.

The chain uses TRBV7-2 and TRBJ2-7; 8 bases are a match to TRBD1. V shed 0 bases and J 3 bases; nucleotides not matched to a gene: 1. The CDR3 contains 14 residues. The V gene's germline CDR1 is SGHTA and CDR2 FQGNSA. CDR3 residues: CASSLAGTGYEQYF. Here the CDR3 DNA reads TGTGCCAGCAGCTTAGCCGGGACAGGCTACGAGCAGTACTTC.

J is TRBJ2-1 and V is TRBV9, with TRBD2 identical over 13 bases. Losses at the gene ends were 2 bases for V and 7 bases for J; bases not matched to a gene: 6. The CDR3 is made up of 16 amino acids. The germline V gene encodes CDR1 SGDLS and CDR2 YYNGEE. CDR3 DNA sequence: TGTGCCAGCAGCGTTGGGACTAGCGGGATACTTAATGAGCAGTTCTTC. Translating it yields CASSVGTSGILNEQFF.

The rearrangement links TRBV10-2 to TRBJ2-4; TRBD2 matches 9 bases. Trimming at V came to 0 bases and at J to 2 bases, leaving 2 bases not matched to a gene. In germline, CDR1 is WSHSY, CDR2 SAAADI. This CDR3 has 16 residues. CDR3 amino acids: CASSESAGGPKNIQYF. In DNA, the CDR3 is TGCGCCAGCAGTGAGTCGGCGGGAGGGCCCAAAAACATTCAGTACTTC.